This TCR beta chain stems from a study of shared clonotypes between healthy human individuals. Study details: Per donor, three plates held CD4 naive cells, three held CD4 memory, two held CD8 naive and one held CD8 memory.

Study observations and caveats: Rarefaction indicated that sorted-subset sequencing remained incomplete although depth was large.

The CDR3 sequence is 13 residues long. Trimming removed 7 bases from V and 0 bases from J, with 9 bases in between. CDR1 is SGHDN and CDR2 is FVKESK in the germline V gene. TCRdb's table, derived via immunoSEQ multiplex PCR, lists solely in-frame clones and lacks some. The repertoire has around 700,000 clones, less than 80% of them found once; the top ten carry 1.8%. In the case of this clone: What it binds is not known. This specimen includes other DNA sequences encoding the same CDR3.

Sample: memory CD4+ T cells sorted from blood. The subset was: CD45RA-negative fraction. This TCR was recovered from a woman in her twenties or thirties in good health. The chain uses TRBV14 and TRBJ2-5, with D unresolved. The CDR3 spells CASTRGDQETQYF. In DNA form, the CDR3 reads TGTGCCAGCACACGTGGAGACCAAGAGACCCAGTACTTC.